This note documents a single TCR beta chain sequence. Antigen: not known. This entry is derived from a study of cytomegalovirus exposure and HLA in healthy donors. This table comes from immunoSEQ multiplex PCR, and its TCRdb copy is limited to in-frame clones, with some not included. The table includes approximately 81,000 clones, around 94% detected once. Findings of the study overall: Reports indicated that the classifier achieved high specificity and sensitivity in diagnosing cytomegalovirus status. Rare sequences made up most TCRs, while some public TCRs were found in many donors.

The CDR3 runs to 18 residues. J gave up 8 bases and V 2 bases, and 20 bases lay outside the gene matches. CDR1 ENHRY and CDR2 SYGVKD come from the germline V gene. The V call is TRBV10-3, the J call TRBJ1-2, with TRBD1 matching 7 bases. The TCR was taken from a man between 18 and 35 years old in good health and CMV-seronegative. The sequenced material came from PBMCs. CDR3 amino acids: CAISEPKGSQGDLMGYTF. The CDR3 DNA reads as TGTGCCATCAGTGAGCCCAAAGGGAGCCAGGGGGACCTTATGGGCTACACCTTC.